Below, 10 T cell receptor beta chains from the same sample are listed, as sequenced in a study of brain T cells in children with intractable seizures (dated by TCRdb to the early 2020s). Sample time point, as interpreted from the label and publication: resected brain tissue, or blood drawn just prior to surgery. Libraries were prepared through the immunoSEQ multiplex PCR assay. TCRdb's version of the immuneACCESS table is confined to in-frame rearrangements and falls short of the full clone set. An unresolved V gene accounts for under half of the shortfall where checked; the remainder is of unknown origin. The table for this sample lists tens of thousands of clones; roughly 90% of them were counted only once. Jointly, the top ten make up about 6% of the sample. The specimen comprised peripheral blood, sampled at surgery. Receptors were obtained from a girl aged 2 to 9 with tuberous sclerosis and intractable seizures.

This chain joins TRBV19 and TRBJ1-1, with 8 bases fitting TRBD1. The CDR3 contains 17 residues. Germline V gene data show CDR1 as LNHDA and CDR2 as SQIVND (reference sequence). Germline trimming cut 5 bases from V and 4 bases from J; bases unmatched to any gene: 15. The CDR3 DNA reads TGTGCCAGTAGTTCCGGGACAGGTCCCCCGAGGCGCACTGAAGCTTTCTTT. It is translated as CASSSGTGPPRRTEAFF.

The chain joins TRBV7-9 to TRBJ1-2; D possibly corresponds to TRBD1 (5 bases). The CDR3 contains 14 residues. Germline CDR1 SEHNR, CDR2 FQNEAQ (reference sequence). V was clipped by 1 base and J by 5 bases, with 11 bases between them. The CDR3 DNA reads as TGTGCCAGCAGCTTAGTCTGTAAGGGGTATGGCTACACCTTC. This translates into CASSLVCKGYGYTF.

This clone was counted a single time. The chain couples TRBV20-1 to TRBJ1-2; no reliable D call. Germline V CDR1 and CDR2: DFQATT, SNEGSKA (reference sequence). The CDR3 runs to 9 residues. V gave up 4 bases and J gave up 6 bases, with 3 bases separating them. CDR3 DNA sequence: TGCAGTGCTAATGATGGCTACACCTTC. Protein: CSANDGYTF.

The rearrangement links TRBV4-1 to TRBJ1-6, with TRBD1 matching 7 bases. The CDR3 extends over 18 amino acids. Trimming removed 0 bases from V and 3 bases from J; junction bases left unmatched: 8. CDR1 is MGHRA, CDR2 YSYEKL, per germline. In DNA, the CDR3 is TGCGCCAGCAGCCAAGATGTGGGCCGACAGGGCTATAATTCACCCCTCCACTTT. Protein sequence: CASSQDVGRQGYNSPLHF.

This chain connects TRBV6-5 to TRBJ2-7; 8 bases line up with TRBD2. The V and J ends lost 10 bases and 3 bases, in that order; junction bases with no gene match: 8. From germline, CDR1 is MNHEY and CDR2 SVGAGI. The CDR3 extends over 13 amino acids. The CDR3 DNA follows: TGTGCCACCCAGCGGGGGACGTACTACGAGCAGTACTTC. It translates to CATQRGTYYEQYF.

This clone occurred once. The CDR3 coding sequence is TGCGCCAGCAGCTACCTGTGGGACAGGGGCGACTTTGTGGATACGCAGTATTTT. Translated, it gives CASSYLWDRGDFVDTQYF. This chain uses TRBV5-1 with TRBJ2-3, with 10 bases lining up with TRBD1. J gave up 6 bases and V 3 bases, and 16 bases lay outside the gene matches. The germline gives CDR1 SGHRS, CDR2 YFSETQ. The CDR3 has 18 residues. Full variable domain (missing parts from reference TRBV5-1 and TRBJ2-3): KAGVTQTPRYLIKTRGQQVTLSCSPISGHRSVSWYQQTPGQGLQFLFEYFSETQRNKGNFPGRFSGRQFSNSRSEMNVSTLELGDSALYLCASSYLWDRGDFVDTQYFGPGTRLTVL.

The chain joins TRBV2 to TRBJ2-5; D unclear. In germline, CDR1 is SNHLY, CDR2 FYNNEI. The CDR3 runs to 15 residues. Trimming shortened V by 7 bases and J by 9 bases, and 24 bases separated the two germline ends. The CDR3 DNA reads TGTGCCAGCAAGAAAGAGCGACACCTGGAAGCCGCCCAGTACTTC. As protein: CASKKERHLEAAQYF.

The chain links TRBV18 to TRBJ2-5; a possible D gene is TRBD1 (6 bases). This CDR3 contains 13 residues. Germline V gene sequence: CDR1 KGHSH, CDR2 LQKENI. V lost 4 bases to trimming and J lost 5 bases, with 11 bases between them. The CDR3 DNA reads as TGTGCCAGCTCACAACAGGGTCGCGAGACCCAGTACTTC. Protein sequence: CASSQQGRETQYF. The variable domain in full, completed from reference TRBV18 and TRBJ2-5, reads NAGVMQNPRHLVRRRGQEARLRCSPMKGHSHVYWYRQLPEEGLKFMVYLQKENIIDESGMPKERFSAEFPKEGPSILRIQQVVRGDSAAYFCASSQQGRETQYFGPGTRLLVL.

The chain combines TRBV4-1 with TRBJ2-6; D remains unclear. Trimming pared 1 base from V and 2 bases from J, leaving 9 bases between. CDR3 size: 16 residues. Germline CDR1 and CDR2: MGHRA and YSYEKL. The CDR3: CASSQVGPTGANVLTF. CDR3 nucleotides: TGCGCCAGCAGCCAAGTCGGGCCCACTGGGGCCAACGTCCTGACTTTC.

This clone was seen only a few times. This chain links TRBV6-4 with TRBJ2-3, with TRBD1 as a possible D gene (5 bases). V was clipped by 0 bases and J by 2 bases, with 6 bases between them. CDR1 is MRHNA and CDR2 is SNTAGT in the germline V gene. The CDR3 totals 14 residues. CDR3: CASSDSGDTDTQYF. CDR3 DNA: TGTGCCAGCAGTGACTCAGGGGACACAGATACGCAGTATTTT.